These 26 T cell receptor beta chains share one sample of origin, sequenced in a study of radiotherapy plus CTLA-4 blockade in lung cancer. The protocol was immunoSEQ multiplex PCR, while the TCRdb copy is restricted to in-frame clones and leaves out a portion. The table records approximately 76,000 clones, 78% of them present only once. The starting material was peripheral blood, obtained from a patient treated with radiotherapy plus ipilimumab. Receptor source: a human donor with non-small cell lung cancer who had a partial response to radiotherapy plus ipilimumab. Some clones in this sample may be carry-over from other donors' samples.

This chain uses TRBV7-8 with TRBJ1-5; 7 bases match TRBD1. CDR1 SGHVS and CDR2 FQNEAQ come from the germline V gene. V shed 4 bases, J shed 5 bases, and the junction held 2 bases outside the gene matches. CDR3 size: 13 residues. The CDR3 region has the DNA TGTGCCAGCAGCTCCGGGACAGATCAGCCCCAGCATTTT. Translated, it gives CASSSGTDQPQHF. Using reference TRBV7-8 and TRBJ1-5 for the parts outside the CDR3, the full variable domain is GAGVSQSPRYKVAKRGQDVALRCDPISGHVSLFWYQQALGQGPEFLTYFQNEAQLDKSGLPSDRFFAERPEGSVSTLKIQRTQQEDSAVYLCASSSGTDQPQHFGDGTRLSIL.

The rearrangement joins TRBV19 to TRBJ1-2; 12 bases map to TRBD1. V dropped 1 base and J dropped 8; count of bases not matched to a gene: 8. Germline CDR1 LNHDA, CDR2 SQIVND (reference sequence). The CDR3 is made up of 16 amino acids. Written as DNA, the CDR3 is TGTGCCAGTAGTATAGGAGGGACAGGGGGCGGCGTGGGCTACACCTTC. It translates to CASSIGGTGGGVGYTF.

The rearrangement uses TRBV6-4 and TRBJ2-5; perhaps TRBD2 as D (6 bases). Germline CDR1 is MRHNA and CDR2 is SNTAGT. The germline V and J ends were trimmed by 7 bases and 1 base, with 31 bases remaining between them. This CDR3 has 20 amino acids. Written as DNA, the CDR3 is TGTGCCAGCAACGGGACTTCTAAAGTTTCCATCAGAGGTTTCCAAGAGACCCAGTACTTC. Residues: CASNGTSKVSIRGFQETQYF.

The chain links TRBV15 to TRBJ1-1; TRBD1 might be the D (6 bases). The CDR3 has 14 residues. Trimming left V 5 bases short and J 6 bases short, with 16 bases between. Looked up from germline, CDR1 is LNHNV and CDR2 is YYDKDF (reference sequence). CDR3 nucleotides: TGTGCCACCAGCCGACGGGGGGCAGGGGCTGAAGCTTTCTTT. Translating it yields CATSRRGAGAEAFF.

V gene TRBV19 combines with J gene TRBJ1-1, with 7 bases lining up with TRBD1. The CDR3 covers 18 residues. Losses at the gene ends were 6 bases for V and 4 bases for J; bases not matched to a gene: 20. The germline gives CDR1 LNHDA, CDR2 SQIVND (reference sequence). CDR3 amino acids: CASRGSRQGRVGTTEAFF. The CDR3 DNA reads TGTGCCAGTAGAGGAAGCAGACAGGGTCGGGTCGGGACCACTGAAGCTTTCTTT.

This clone has a handful of counts. The chain links TRBV19 to TRBJ2-6, with D unresolved. This CDR3 is built from 14 residues. Looked up from germline, CDR1 is LNHDA and CDR2 is SQIVND (reference sequence). V was clipped by 10 bases and J by 1 base, with 11 bases between them. The CDR3 region is CATKRLSGANVLTF. As DNA, the CDR3 is TGTGCCACGAAACGACTGTCTGGGGCCAACGTCCTGACTTTC.

The chain couples TRBV6-5 to TRBJ2-3; a weak D match, TRBD1 (7 bases). V lost 2 bases and J 9 bases, leaving 18 bases between the germline ends. There are 15 residues in the CDR3. In germline, CDR1 is MNHEY, CDR2 SVGAGI. As DNA, the CDR3 is TGTGCCAGCAGTTACCACCTGACAGGGAGGCAAACGCAGTATTTT. Translated: CASSYHLTGRQTQYF.

The rearrangement links TRBV6-5 to TRBJ1-1; maybe TRBD1 (6 bases). CDR3 length: 15 residues. V lost 0 bases, J lost 1 base, and 9 bases lay in between. From germline, CDR1 is MNHEY and CDR2 SVGAGI. The CDR3 region has the DNA TGTGCCAGCAGTTACTCAACCAGGGGGAACACTGAAGCTTTCTTT. It is translated as CASSYSTRGNTEAFF.

This rearrangement joins TRBV28 to TRBJ1-2; the D is unclear. The V and J ends lost 3 bases and 1 base respectively, with 18 bases between them. The CDR3 runs to 17 residues. Per germline, CDR1 MDHEN and CDR2 SYDVKM. This chain's CDR3 is CASSFVDSGTRNYGYTF. CDR3 sequence (DNA): TGTGCCAGCAGTTTTGTTGACTCGGGAACACGTAACTATGGCTACACCTTC.

The rearrangement uses TRBV28 and TRBJ2-5, with D possibly matching TRBD2 (6 bases). The germline CDR1 and CDR2 sequences are MDHEN and SYDVKM. Between the trimmed V and J ends, which lost 3 bases and 7 bases, there was a span of 24 bases. This CDR3 is 17 amino acids long. The CDR3 DNA reads as TGTGCCAGCAGTTTCCCGCGGAGGAGGGCGCAAGGCGGGACCCAGTACTTC. It encodes CASSFPRRRAQGGTQYF.

The CDR3 protein is CASSQTSGGTPEQYF. CDR3 bases: TGTGCCAGCAGCCAGACTAGCGGGGGGACTCCGGAGCAGTACTTC. The chain links TRBV5-6 to TRBJ2-7; TRBD2 aligns across 13 bases. J was trimmed by 7 bases and V by 4 bases; bases with no gene match: 8. The CDR3 has 15 residues. CDR1 and CDR2 from the germline V gene are SGHDT and YYEEEE.

The chain employs TRBV6-6 and TRBJ2-1; weak D call: TRBD2 (5 bases). Germline V gives CDR1 MNHNY, CDR2 SVGAGI (reference sequence). The CDR3 loop spans 13 amino acids. V lost 6 bases, J lost 7 bases, and 13 bases lay in between. The chain's CDR3 is CASSPGLGNEQFF. CDR3 DNA sequence: TGTGCCAGCAGCCCAGGACTGGGGAATGAGCAGTTCTTC.

The chain uses TRBV6-1 and TRBJ2-7; 8 nucleotides align to TRBD1. The V segment lost 6 bases and the J segment 7 bases; nucleotides outside the gene matches: 5. The germline V gene encodes CDR1 MNHNS and CDR2 SASEGT. The CDR3 runs 12 residues. Written as DNA, the CDR3 is TGTGCCAGCAGCCCCAGGGGGCGTGAGCAGTACTTC. Its translation is CASSPRGREQYF.

J is TRBJ2-2 and V is TRBV9; possible D gene TRBD2, 6 bases. The germline CDR1 and CDR2 sequences are SGDLS and YYNGEE. V was trimmed by 3 bases and J by 0 bases, leaving 9 bases between them. The CDR3 extends over 15 amino acids. CDR3 sequence (DNA): TGTGCCAGCAGCGGCCCTAGCGCGAACACCGGGGAGCTGTTTTTT. Residues: CASSGPSANTGELFF.

This chain links TRBV5-1 with TRBJ2-3; maybe TRBD2 (5 bases). The CDR3 runs 15 residues. Germline CDR1 reads SGHRS; CDR2 reads YFSETQ. V dropped 0 bases and J dropped 6 bases, with 14 bases sitting between them. As DNA, the CDR3 is TGCGCCAGCAGCTTGGAGGACTCTGGGTTGGATACGCAGTATTTT. Encoded protein: CASSLEDSGLDTQYF.

The V gene is TRBV7-8, the J gene TRBJ2-2; 8 nucleotides line up with TRBD2. CDR1 and CDR2 from the germline V gene are SGHVS and FQNEAQ. CDR3 length: 15 amino acids. The J segment lost 1 base and the V segment lost 5 bases, leaving 3 bases of the junction unmatched. CDR3 residues: CASSPRGGNTGELFF. CDR3 sequence (DNA): TGTGCCAGCAGCCCACGGGGGGGGAACACCGGGGAGCTGTTTTTT.

The V call is TRBV5-4, the J call TRBJ1-3, with a weak D call TRBD1 (6 bases). Germline CDR1 is SGHNT and CDR2 is YYREEE (reference sequence). CDR3 size: 15 residues. The ends were cut back, 1 base at V and 3 bases at J, with 11 bases in the middle. The CDR3 is CASSLMGAGGNTIYF. The CDR3 coding sequence is TGTGCCAGCAGCTTGATGGGGGCCGGTGGAAACACCATATATTTT.

This clone has only one observation. The chain recombines TRBV19 with TRBJ2-3, with 12 bases aligning to TRBD2. Per germline, CDR1 LNHDA and CDR2 SQIVND (reference sequence). The length of the CDR3 is 15 residues. J lost 3 bases, V lost 4 bases, and 2 bases had no gene match. CDR3: CASSRLAGDTDTQYF. As DNA, the CDR3 is TGTGCCAGTAGTAGACTAGCGGGGGATACAGATACGCAGTATTTT.

The gene calls are TRBV7-9 and TRBJ2-2; 9 nucleotides agree with TRBD1. Trimming removed 2 bases from V and 7 bases from J; junction bases left unmatched: 5. CDR3 size: 15 residues. The germline V gene encodes CDR1 SEHNR and CDR2 FQNEAQ (reference sequence). This chain's CDR3 is CASSLRTGAGGELFF. The DNA of the CDR3 is TGTGCCAGCAGCTTAAGGACAGGGGCCGGCGGGGAGCTGTTTTTT.

This clone was counted only a few times. DNA for the CDR3: TGTGCCAGCAGGGAGCATGGGGACTCGCGCTACGAGCAGTACTTC. Amino acids: CASREHGDSRYEQYF. The chain links TRBV28 to TRBJ2-7; the D gene is possibly TRBD2 (6 bases). V lost 6 bases, J lost 3 bases, and 18 bases lay in between. This CDR3 has 15 residues. Germline CDR1 reads MDHEN; CDR2 reads SYDVKM.

The chain couples TRBV7-7 to TRBJ2-3; the D gene is possibly TRBD1 (5 bases). The CDR3 is 15 amino acids. V lost 2 bases, J lost 6 bases, and 15 bases lay in between. CDR1 SSHAT and CDR2 FNYEAQ come from the germline V gene (reference sequence). The DNA for the CDR3 is TGTGCCAGCAGCTTAAGCCGAACGCCAGGGGATACGCAGTATTTT. Protein product: CASSLSRTPGDTQYF.

This clone came up a few times. This chain joins TRBV10-1 and TRBJ1-1; unclear D gene. Trimming cost V 6 bases and J 1 base, with 9 bases left between them. This CDR3 has 13 residues. CDR1 and CDR2 (germline): WNHNN, SYGVQD (reference sequence). For the CDR3, the DNA is TGCGCCAGCAGACGGGAGTGGAACACTGAAGCTTTCTTT. It encodes CASRREWNTEAFF.

V and J are TRBV19 and TRBJ1-5, with TRBD1 matching 11 bases. Germline V gene sequence: CDR1 LNHDA, CDR2 SQIVND (reference sequence). J was trimmed by 6 bases and V by 5 bases; bases with no gene match: 3. This CDR3 has 14 amino acids. The CDR3 reads CASSLDRGLQPQHF. In nucleotides, the CDR3 is TGTGCCAGTAGTTTGGACAGGGGGCTTCAGCCCCAGCATTTT.

The V and J genes are TRBV19 and TRBJ1-5, with 7 bases lining up with TRBD1. The V gene's germline CDR1 is LNHDA and CDR2 SQIVND (reference sequence). CDR3 length: 16 residues. With V trimmed by 6 bases and J by 6 bases, 14 bases remained unmatched. In DNA, the CDR3 is TGTGCCAGTAGAAGTGAGGGCAGGGGGATCCTTCAGCCCCAGCATTTT. Amino acids: CASRSEGRGILQPQHF.

The chain joins TRBV5-1 to TRBJ1-2; D remains ambiguous. Germline V gives CDR1 SGHRS, CDR2 YFSETQ. The CDR3 runs 16 residues. Trimming took off 0 bases at V and 4 bases at J, with 16 bases between the two ends. The DNA of the CDR3 is TGCGCCAGCAGCTTGGGTTATCTCACAGAAGGCTATGGCTACACCTTC. This encodes CASSLGYLTEGYGYTF.

The gene calls are TRBV4-1 and TRBJ2-1; 11 positions agree with TRBD2. In germline, CDR1 is MGHRA, CDR2 YSYEKL. The CDR3 spans 14 residues. Trimming took 8 bases from V and 9 from J; bases not matched to a gene: 9. The CDR3 nucleotides are TGCGCCAGCGGGGGGGCTAGCGGGGGGTTTGAGCAGTTCTTC. Protein: CASGGASGGFEQFF.